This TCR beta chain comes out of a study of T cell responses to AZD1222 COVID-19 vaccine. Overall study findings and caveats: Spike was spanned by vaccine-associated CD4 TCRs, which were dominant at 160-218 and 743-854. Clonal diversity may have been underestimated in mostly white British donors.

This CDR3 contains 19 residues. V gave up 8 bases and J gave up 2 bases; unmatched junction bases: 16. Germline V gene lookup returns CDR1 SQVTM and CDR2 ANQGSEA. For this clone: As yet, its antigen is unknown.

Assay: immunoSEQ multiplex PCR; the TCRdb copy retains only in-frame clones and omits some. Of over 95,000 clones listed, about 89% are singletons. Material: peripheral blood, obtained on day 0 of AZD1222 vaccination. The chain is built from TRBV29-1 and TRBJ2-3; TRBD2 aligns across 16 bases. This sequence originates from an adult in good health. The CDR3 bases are TGCAGCACCCTTGCCGGGACTAGCGGGAGGGATCTAGCCACAGATACGCAGTATTTT. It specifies CSTLAGTSGRDLATDTQYF.